This TCR beta chain was recorded in a study of metastatic and nonmetastatic thyroid tumors (dated by TCRdb to about 2020). As for the study more broadly: Repertoires from peripheral blood and from tumor or nodule tissue samples of malignant and benign thyroid patients were compared.

None of the patients had been given any treatment before thyroid surgery. Using T-cell receptor beta sequencing, the researchers looked back retrospectively at clinical samples from patients, gathered between about 2012 and 2019. This clone has ten or more counts. Its cognate antigen has yet to be identified. No base quality information exists; no much larger clone differs at one position. Library preparation was by PCR. Data came from an Illumina HiSeq 4000. The TCR beta-chain CDR3 region of each patient was profiled by high-throughput sequencing. For the original study's pipeline: The researchers built a classifier to tell apart papillary thyroid cancer patients with distant metastasis, based on CDR3 differences among clinicopathological groups. Repertoire diversity was assessed with the Shannon index, and tumor-blood repertoire similarity with the Morisita-Horn index. The public reads were quality trimmed at Q25 with fastp and then assembled into clones with MiXCR by TCRdb, keeping productive beta chains. TCRdb, not the original authors, processed these V and J calls. This sample is represented by fewer than 15,000 clones; approximately 32% of them were singletons. The ten largest clones represent about 48% of the sample.

The germline V gene provides CDR1 SNHLY and CDR2 FYNNEI. The germline ends are 11 bases apart after V is trimmed by 5 bases and J by 0 bases. CDR3 length: 15 amino acids, cysteine to phenylalanine. Only CDR3 DNA is held: 45 bases, read in frame from base 1. Study-level results and caveats: TCR beta diversity was reported as significantly higher in malignant tumors than in benign nodules, in both blood and tumor samples.

The origin of this receptor is a male donor with papillary thyroid cancer or a benign thyroid nodule (not recorded which). Some clones in this sample may be carry-over from other donors' samples. The sequence joins TRBV2 to TRBJ1-5; TRBD1 is possibly the D segment (6 matching bases). What was sequenced was tumor tissue. The CDR3 protein is CASSRGQHSNQPQHF. The sequenced DNA is TGTGCCAGCAGTCGAGGACAGCATAGCAATCAGCCCCAGCATTTT.